The rows below give T cell receptor beta chains drawn from one sample of a study of graft-versus-host responses after intestinal transplantation. TCRdb keeps only in-frame clones here, not all; method: immunoSEQ multiplex PCR. The data hold about 78,000 clones, with more than 75% observed a single time. Their cognate antigens are unknown. This material consisted of unstimulated CD8+ T cells sorted from spleen or lymph node cells, taken before transplant. These receptors originate from a human donor who was the organ donor for an intestinal transplant. The CDR3 runs from the conserved cysteine through the conserved F or W. D genes are given only for firm matches. Clone size is shown for a subset of rows, as once, few, many or a class of expanded clone.

CDR3 DNA	CDR3 protein	V gene	J gene	D gene	clone size
TGTGCCAGCAAGTGGGAGGGAGGCTATGGCTACACCTTC	CASKWEGGYGYTF	TRBV28	TRBJ1-2	.	.
TGTGCCTGGAGTAGGACCCTGGGAACTGAAGCTTTCTTT	CAWSRTLGTEAFF	TRBV30	TRBJ1-1	.	.
TGCGCCAGCAGCCAAGATTCCCTGCTAGCGGGGACCAATGAGCAGTTCTTC	CASSQDSLLAGTNEQFF	TRBV4-1	TRBJ2-1	TRBD2	once
TGCGCCAGCAGCCAAGGGGTGGGCCGCTTTATAAAACTGTTTTTT	CASSQGVGRFIKLFF	TRBV4-1	TRBJ1-4	.	.
TGTGCCACCAGCAGAGATGTAGATGAGCAGTTCTTC	CATSRDVDEQFF	TRBV15	TRBJ2-1	.	.
TGTGCCAGCAGCCCATGGGGCGCCCCGTCTAGGTACGAGCAGTACTTC	CASSPWGAPSRYEQYF	TRBV5-6	TRBJ2-7	.	.
TGTGCCACCAGCAGAGATATTACGTCCACCCCATACAATGAGCAGTTCTTC	CATSRDITSTPYNEQFF	TRBV15	TRBJ2-1	.	few
TGTGCCAGCAGCTTAGTGGTTTATGAGCAGTTCTTC	CASSLVVYEQFF	TRBV7-6	TRBJ2-1	.	.
TGTGCCAGCAGCTTGAACAGGGGCAACACTGAAGCTTTCTTT	CASSLNRGNTEAFF	TRBV7-2	TRBJ1-1	TRBD1	.
TGTGCCAGCAGCTTGGGGAGGGTTTGGAGGCCCCATGAAAAACTGTTTTTT	CASSLGRVWRPHEKLFF	TRBV5-6	TRBJ1-4	.	.
TGTGCCATCAGTGAGCCGATTCGGGGGGGGTCACATAGCACAGATACGCAGTATTTT	CAISEPIRGGSHSTDTQYF	TRBV10-3	TRBJ2-3	TRBD2	.
TGTGCCAGCAGTGACCCGAGGCACGGCTACACCTTC	CASSDPRHGYTF	TRBV6-4	TRBJ1-2	.	.
TGTGCCAGCAGCTTAGAAGTCTTAGGAGGGGCCGGGGAGACCCAGTACTTC	CASSLEVLGGAGETQYF	TRBV11-2	TRBJ2-5	.	.
TGTGCCATCGGGACAGGGGATAGCAATCAGCCCCAGCATTTT	CAIGTGDSNQPQHF	TRBV10-3	TRBJ1-5	TRBD1	.
TGTGCCAGCAGCACACAGGGGGCGCGGGGCTACACCTTC	CASSTQGARGYTF	TRBV7-2	TRBJ1-2	TRBD1	few
TGTGCCAGCAGCTTGGGGGCCGGGACAGGGAATGAAAAACTGTTTTTT	CASSLGAGTGNEKLFF	TRBV5-6	TRBJ1-4	TRBD1	once
TGTGCCAGCAGTTTTGGCACCGGGGAGCTGTTTTTT	CASSFGTGELFF	TRBV27	TRBJ2-2	.	few
TGTGCCAGCAGTGCGCATAATGAAGCTTTCTTT	CASSAHNEAFF	TRBV25-1	TRBJ1-1	.	.
TGCGCCAGCAGCTCGGGACAGAGCTTGAACACTGAAGCTTTCTTT	CASSSGQSLNTEAFF	TRBV5-1	TRBJ1-1	TRBD1	.
TGCGCCAGCAGCTTGGGTTACGGAAACACCATATATTTT	CASSLGYGNTIYF	TRBV5-1	TRBJ1-3	.	.
TGTGCCTGGGCGGGCTTACGGGAGCTGTTTTTT	CAWAGLRELFF	TRBV30	TRBJ2-2	.	.
TGTGCCAGCAGCCCTATTCAGCTAGTCCCGCAGTATTTT	CASSPIQLVPQYF	TRBV27	TRBJ2-3	.	.
TGTGCCAGCAGCTTGGCGGCAGATCCGCTCTACGAGCAGTACTTC	CASSLAADPLYEQYF	TRBV5-5	TRBJ2-7	.	.
TGTGCCAGCAGCTCAGCGAGGTCCTCTGGAAACACCATATATTTT	CASSSARSSGNTIYF	TRBV13	TRBJ1-3	.	.
TGTGCCAGCAGCCGGACAGGCTCTGGAAACACCATATATTTT	CASSRTGSGNTIYF	TRBV7-9	TRBJ1-3	TRBD1	.
TGCGCCAGCAGCTTGTGGCCGGGGGGGACCGCGATGAACACTGAAGCTTTCTTT	CASSLWPGGTAMNTEAFF	TRBV5-1	TRBJ1-1	.	.
TGTGCCAGCAGAACAGGGACCTCCTACGAGCAGTACTTC	CASRTGTSYEQYF	TRBV7-9	TRBJ2-7	.	.
TGCGCCAGCAGCCTCAAGGACACCAGCTCCTACGAGCAGTACTTC	CASSLKDTSSYEQYF	TRBV4-1	TRBJ2-7	.	.
TGTGCCTGGAGTGTACTCGGTGAAAAACTGTTTTTT	CAWSVLGEKLFF	TRBV30	TRBJ1-4	.	.
TGTGCCAGCAGCTTAGCCCTCGGGGGCACTGAAGCTTTCTTT	CASSLALGGTEAFF	TRBV7-2	TRBJ1-1	.	.
TGTGCCACAAACTTACGGACAGGGGAAGATAAACCAAGTCTTAGCACAGATACGCAGTATTTT	CATNLRTGEDKPSLSTDTQYF	TRBV2	TRBJ2-3	TRBD1	.
TGTGCCAGCATGGCGAACACCGGGGAGCTGTTTTTT	CASMANTGELFF	TRBV2	TRBJ2-2	.	.
TGTGCCAGCAGCCTAGGGTCGCCCTACAATGAGCAGTTCTTC	CASSLGSPYNEQFF	TRBV2	TRBJ2-1	.	.
TGTGCCAGCAGTCCCGGGCCGAACACTGAAGCTTTCTTT	CASSPGPNTEAFF	TRBV6-5	TRBJ1-1	.	.
TGCAGCGCCTGGGGGGGTGGCAGCCAAGAGACCCAGTACTTC	CSAWGGGSQETQYF	TRBV29-1	TRBJ2-5	TRBD2	.
TGTGCCAGCAGCTTAGAATCTTGGAGGGATACGCAGTATTTT	CASSLESWRDTQYF	TRBV7-6	TRBJ2-3	.	.
TGTGCCAGCAGCTTTTATTTACAGGGATACGAGCAGTACTTC	CASSFYLQGYEQYF	TRBV7-2	TRBJ2-7	.	.
TGTGCCAGCAAGGCATGGACGGACGGCTACAATGAGCAGTTCTTC	CASKAWTDGYNEQFF	TRBV6-5	TRBJ2-1	.	few
TGTGCCAGCGCCCGGGACATTTTATCCCCGTCCCCTGGCTACACCTTC	CASARDILSPSPGYTF	TRBV2	TRBJ1-2	.	once